The 8 T cell receptor beta chains below were found in one sample sequenced in a study of T cell changes during pregnancy in multiple sclerosis. Data came from immunoSEQ multiplex PCR; TCRdb stores just in-frame clones and leaves some out. In the table there are 45,000 to 50,000 clones, roughly 93% of which are singletons. The material sequenced was CD4+ T cells from peripheral blood mononuclear cells, taken in the second trimester of pregnancy. These receptors were collected from a female donor in good health, enrolled as a control in a pregnancy study.

This clone appeared once. The J gene is TRBJ2-1, the V gene TRBV7-3; the match to TRBD2 covers 16 bases. The CDR3 runs to 18 residues. Unmatched junction bases numbered 11, after V lost 4 bases and J lost 8 bases. Germline-derived CDR1 and CDR2 are SGHTA and FQGTGA. CDR3 DNA: TGTGCCAGCAGCTCACCCCTCGGGACTAGCGGGGGGGCCGATGAGCAGTTCTTC. It yields the protein CASSSPLGTSGGADEQFF.

The chain uses TRBV13 and TRBJ2-2, with D maybe TRBD2 (7 bases). The germline V and J ends were trimmed by 5 bases and 2 bases, with 18 bases remaining between them. This CDR3 spans 17 amino acids. Germline V CDR1 and CDR2: PRHDT, FYEKMQ (reference sequence). The CDR3 sequence is CASSPLGGPRNTGELFF. The CDR3 DNA reads as TGTGCCAGCAGCCCGTTGGGGGGGCCACGTAACACCGGGGAGCTGTTTTTT.

The rearrangement links TRBV7-6 to TRBJ2-5; 8 nucleotides match TRBD2. This CDR3 contains 13 residues. The ends lost 5 bases at V and 5 bases at J; junction bases unmatched: 4. Germline CDR1 SGHVS, CDR2 FNYEAQ. The chain's CDR3 is CASSPGGAETQYF. DNA of the CDR3: TGTGCCAGCAGCCCCGGGGGGGCTGAGACCCAGTACTTC.

The chain recombines TRBV5-1 with TRBJ2-1; 12 bases are shared with TRBD1. Trimming removed 4 bases from V and 8 bases from J; junction bases left unmatched: 4. CDR1 is SGHRS and CDR2 is YFSETQ in the germline V gene. The CDR3 totals 14 residues. The CDR3 nucleotides are TGCGCCAGCAGCCGGGGACAGGGGGCGTATGAGCAGTTCTTC. Protein: CASSRGQGAYEQFF.

The chain uses TRBV5-1 and TRBJ1-1; D not certain. The V end lost 4 bases, the J end lost 5 bases, and 21 bases lay between the germline ends. CDR3 length: 16 residues. The germline V gene has CDR1 SGHRS and CDR2 YFSETQ. CDR3 in amino acids: CASSRVGYGIWTEAFF. The DNA for the CDR3 is TGCGCCAGCAGCCGGGTAGGCTATGGCATTTGGACTGAAGCTTTCTTT.

This chain uses TRBV19 with TRBJ2-7; 10 bases agree with TRBD1. Germline V gene lookup returns CDR1 LNHDA and CDR2 SQIVND (reference sequence). The CDR3 runs 13 residues. The trim removed 10 bases at V and 6 bases at J, leaving 9 bases unmatched. Here the CDR3 DNA reads TGTGCCACCTCGACAGGGGGCCCCAGCGAGCAGTACTTC. Encoded protein: CATSTGGPSEQYF. Combining the CDR3 with reference TRBV19 and TRBJ2-7 gives the whole variable domain DGGITQSPKYLFRKEGQNVTLSCEQNLNHDAMYWYRQDPGQGLRLIYYSQIVNDFQKGDIAEGYSVSREKKESFPLTVTSAQKNPTAFYLCATSTGGPSEQYFGPGTRLTVT.

The V and J genes are TRBV10-2 and TRBJ1-4; D might be TRBD1 (5 bases). The CDR3 runs 14 residues. Germline CDR1 reads WSHSY; CDR2 reads SAAADI. Trimming cost V 3 bases and J 7 bases, with 12 bases left between them. In DNA, the CDR3 is TGCGCCAGCAGTGACCAGGGTATAAGTGAAAAACTGTTTTTT. This codes for CASSDQGISEKLFF.

V and J are TRBV5-6 and TRBJ2-5; maybe TRBD1 (5 bases). CDR3 size: 14 residues. From germline, CDR1 is SGHDT and CDR2 YYEEEE. Trimming removed 0 bases at V and 4 bases at J, with 10 bases between. CDR3 in amino acids: CASSLVGARETQYF. CDR3 bases: TGTGCCAGCAGCTTGGTAGGGGCTCGAGAGACCCAGTACTTC.